These T cell receptor beta chains were read from a single sample in a study of Ad26.COV2.S vaccination and SARS-CoV-2 variants. TCRdb's copy holds only in-frame clones and misses some; the assay was immunoSEQ multiplex PCR. The profile covers 350,000 to 450,000 clones, with around 83% appearing a single time and roughly 3.1% taken by the ten largest. This specimen was peripheral blood, taken in a trial of Ad26.COV2.S vaccine versus placebo. These receptors originate from a person aged 18-60 years who received the Ad26.COV2.S COVID-19 vaccine or a placebo. Each CDR3 is given with its conserved first and last residue. The D gene is left open where the match is weak. Where a row states a size, it is once, few, many or the class of an expanded clone; other rows omit it.

v_gene: TRBV6-5; j_gene: TRBJ1-5; abundance: .; d_gene: .; CDR3nt: TGTGCCAGCAGTTACCCCGGGGGGCCCCAGCATTTT; CDR3aa: CASSYPGGPQHF
v_gene: TRBV5-1; j_gene: TRBJ2-1; abundance: .; d_gene: TRBD2; CDR3nt: TGCGCCAGCGACCGTGGAGTAGCGGGAGGGGGAGAGCAGTTCTTC; CDR3aa: CASDRGVAGGGEQFF
v_gene: TRBV5-6; j_gene: TRBJ2-1; abundance: .; d_gene: TRBD2; CDR3nt: TGTGCCAGCAGCTTTTGGACTAGCGGGGGTGTATACAATGAGCAGTTCTTC; CDR3aa: CASSFWTSGGVYNEQFF
v_gene: TRBV14; j_gene: TRBJ2-7; abundance: .; d_gene: .; CDR3nt: TGTGCCAGCAGCCGCACACAGGGTAGTGAGCAGTACTTC; CDR3aa: CASSRTQGSEQYF
v_gene: TRBV5-1; j_gene: TRBJ2-1; abundance: .; d_gene: TRBD2; CDR3nt: TGCGCCAGCAGCTTTAGACTAGCGGGAGGGTACAATGAGCAGTTCTTC; CDR3aa: CASSFRLAGGYNEQFF
v_gene: TRBV28; j_gene: TRBJ1-2; abundance: .; d_gene: .; CDR3nt: TGTGCCAGCAGTTCCTCGATGGGTGATGGCTACACCTTC; CDR3aa: CASSSSMGDGYTF
v_gene: TRBV7-2; j_gene: TRBJ2-7; abundance: .; d_gene: TRBD1; CDR3nt: TGTGCCAGCAGCTTATTTTGGTCGCGGACAGGGGAGGTTGGGTACTTC; CDR3aa: CASSLFWSRTGEVGYF
v_gene: TRBV4-3; j_gene: TRBJ2-2; abundance: .; d_gene: .; CDR3nt: TGCGCCAGCAGTCCAAAGATAAGCGGCGCGAACACCGGGGAGCTGTTTTTT; CDR3aa: CASSPKISGANTGELFF
v_gene: TRBV5-1; j_gene: TRBJ2-5; abundance: .; d_gene: .; CDR3nt: TGCGCCAGCAGCCCTCGGACGGAACAAGAGACCCAGTACTTC; CDR3aa: CASSPRTEQETQYF
v_gene: TRBV30; j_gene: TRBJ1-4; abundance: .; d_gene: TRBD1; CDR3nt: TGTGCCTGGAGTGCACAGGGGGCGTCTGAAAAACTGTTTTTT; CDR3aa: CAWSAQGASEKLFF
v_gene: TRBV2; j_gene: TRBJ2-2; abundance: once; d_gene: .; CDR3nt: TGTGCCAGCAGTGAAAGCTTGGGGGCGCCGAACACCGGGGAGCTGTTTTTT; CDR3aa: CASSESLGAPNTGELFF
v_gene: TRBV7-6; j_gene: TRBJ2-3; abundance: .; d_gene: TRBD2; CDR3nt: TGTGCCAGCAGCTTAAGGGCCCCTACACTAGCGGGAGGGGCAGGCACAGATACGCAGTATTTT; CDR3aa: CASSLRAPTLAGGAGTDTQYF
v_gene: TRBV24-1; j_gene: TRBJ2-3; abundance: .; d_gene: TRBD2; CDR3nt: TGTGCCACCAGTGATTTGCTAGCGGGCACAGATACGCAGTATTTT; CDR3aa: CATSDLLAGTDTQYF
v_gene: TRBV9; j_gene: TRBJ2-5; abundance: .; d_gene: TRBD2; CDR3nt: TGTGCCAGCAGCGTAGGGACTCTAGCGGGGGGGCAAGAGACCCAGTACTTC; CDR3aa: CASSVGTLAGGQETQYF
v_gene: TRBV7-8; j_gene: TRBJ2-7; abundance: .; d_gene: .; CDR3nt: TGTGCCAGCAGCGCCACGGAAACTAAATACTACGAGCAGTACTTC; CDR3aa: CASSATETKYYEQYF
v_gene: TRBV29-1; j_gene: TRBJ2-5; abundance: .; d_gene: .; CDR3nt: TGCAGCGTTGAGGGGAGGGTCTCAGGGGGAAAGACCCAGTACTTC; CDR3aa: CSVEGRVSGGKTQYF
v_gene: TRBV6-2/TRBV6-3; j_gene: TRBJ1-5; abundance: .; d_gene: .; CDR3nt: TGTGCCAGCAGTTATACTCGTGGGGTGGGCCAGCCCCAGCATTTT; CDR3aa: CASSYTRGVGQPQHF
v_gene: TRBV6-1; j_gene: TRBJ1-5; abundance: .; d_gene: .; CDR3nt: TGTGCCAGCAGTGAAGCGCGCTCCCCCCGGAGCAATCAGCCCCAGCATTTT; CDR3aa: CASSEARSPRSNQPQHF
v_gene: TRBV6-5; j_gene: TRBJ2-5; abundance: many; d_gene: .; CDR3nt: TGTGCCAGCAGTTACTCGGTGGCAGAAGAGACCCAGTACTTC; CDR3aa: CASSYSVAEETQYF
v_gene: TRBV19; j_gene: TRBJ1-1; abundance: .; d_gene: .; CDR3nt: TGTGCCAGTAGGACGACTTTCAAGGAGTCTGAAGCTTTCTTT; CDR3aa: CASRTTFKESEAFF
v_gene: TRBV12-3/TRBV12-4; j_gene: TRBJ2-1; abundance: .; d_gene: TRBD1; CDR3nt: TGTGCCAGCAGTTACAGGGGTCCTGAGCAGTTCTTC; CDR3aa: CASSYRGPEQFF
v_gene: TRBV4-1; j_gene: TRBJ2-7; abundance: .; d_gene: .; CDR3nt: TGCGCCAGCAGCCGCGTTGTAGGTCCCTACGAGCAGTACTTC; CDR3aa: CASSRVVGPYEQYF
v_gene: TRBV18; j_gene: TRBJ1-1; abundance: .; d_gene: TRBD1; CDR3nt: TGTGCCAGCTCACCACTCCTACAGGGGGCCAACACTGAAGCTTTCTTT; CDR3aa: CASSPLLQGANTEAFF
v_gene: TRBV7-2; j_gene: TRBJ2-1; abundance: .; d_gene: .; CDR3nt: TGTGCCAGCAGCTTAACATACCTCTACAATGAGCAGTTCTTC; CDR3aa: CASSLTYLYNEQFF
v_gene: TRBV7-2; j_gene: TRBJ2-7; abundance: .; d_gene: .; CDR3nt: TGTGCCAGCAGCTTCCGGAGCATCCCCTACGAGCAGTACTTC; CDR3aa: CASSFRSIPYEQYF
v_gene: TRBV7-6; j_gene: TRBJ2-3; abundance: .; d_gene: TRBD2; CDR3nt: TGTGCCAGCAGACCTAGCGGGAGGAGGACAGATACGCAGTATTTT; CDR3aa: CASRPSGRRTDTQYF
v_gene: TRBV5-4; j_gene: TRBJ2-3; abundance: .; d_gene: .; CDR3nt: TGTGCCAGCAGCTTGGAACTTCCAGATACGCAGTATTTT; CDR3aa: CASSLELPDTQYF
v_gene: TRBV27; j_gene: TRBJ1-2; abundance: .; d_gene: TRBD1; CDR3nt: TGTGCCAGCAGTACCACAGGGGGGAACTATGGCTACACCTTC; CDR3aa: CASSTTGGNYGYTF
v_gene: TRBV4-1; j_gene: TRBJ1-2; abundance: .; d_gene: .; CDR3nt: TGCGCCAGCAGCCAAGGCTCCGGGGGCTACACCTTC; CDR3aa: CASSQGSGGYTF
v_gene: TRBV18; j_gene: TRBJ2-7; abundance: .; d_gene: TRBD1; CDR3nt: TGTGCCAGCTCATCACCCCGGACAGGGGTTTACGAGCAGTACTTC; CDR3aa: CASSSPRTGVYEQYF
v_gene: TRBV5-6; j_gene: TRBJ2-2; abundance: .; d_gene: .; CDR3nt: TGTGCCAGCAGCTGGTCCGGGGAGCTGTTTTTT; CDR3aa: CASSWSGELFF
v_gene: TRBV3-1/TRBV3-2; j_gene: TRBJ2-1; abundance: .; d_gene: TRBD2; CDR3nt: TGTGCCAGCAGTCTAGCGGGAGGAACCTACAATGAGCAGTTCTTC; CDR3aa: CASSLAGGTYNEQFF
v_gene: TRBV2; j_gene: TRBJ2-2; abundance: .; d_gene: .; CDR3nt: TGTGCCAGCAGTGAGGGCCCCCGGGAGCTGTTTTTT; CDR3aa: CASSEGPRELFF
v_gene: TRBV10-3; j_gene: TRBJ2-7; abundance: .; d_gene: .; CDR3nt: TGTGCCATCAGTGGGGGGAGCTCCTACGAGCAGTACTTC; CDR3aa: CAISGGSSYEQYF
v_gene: TRBV5-1; j_gene: TRBJ2-5; abundance: .; d_gene: .; CDR3nt: TGCGCCAGCAGCTTAGCAATTGAAGAGACCCAGTACTTC; CDR3aa: CASSLAIEETQYF
v_gene: TRBV6-2/TRBV6-3; j_gene: TRBJ1-2; abundance: .; d_gene: .; CDR3nt: TGTGCCAGCAGTTACGGCCCAGCCTCTAACTATGGCTACACCTTC; CDR3aa: CASSYGPASNYGYTF
v_gene: TRBV3-1/TRBV3-2; j_gene: TRBJ1-2; abundance: .; d_gene: .; CDR3nt: TGTGCCAGCAGCCCGGAAAATTACAATGGCTACACCTTC; CDR3aa: CASSPENYNGYTF
v_gene: TRBV6-2/TRBV6-3; j_gene: TRBJ2-7; abundance: .; d_gene: .; CDR3nt: TGTGCCAGCAGTTACTCCCGGGGAAAGGGTCACTCCGAGCAGTACTTC; CDR3aa: CASSYSRGKGHSEQYF
v_gene: TRBV18; j_gene: TRBJ2-7; abundance: .; d_gene: .; CDR3nt: TGTGCCAGCTCACCCTCGCGGGATAGCTCCTACGAGCAGTACTTC; CDR3aa: CASSPSRDSSYEQYF
v_gene: TRBV28; j_gene: TRBJ2-7; abundance: .; d_gene: .; CDR3nt: TGTGCCAGTGGCCTAGCGACAAGCTCCTACGAGCAGTACTTC; CDR3aa: CASGLATSSYEQYF
v_gene: TRBV5-1; j_gene: TRBJ2-7; abundance: .; d_gene: TRBD2; CDR3nt: TGCGCCAGCAGCCTAGACCTAGCGGGAGAGGGCGAGCAGTACTTC; CDR3aa: CASSLDLAGEGEQYF
v_gene: TRBV5-4; j_gene: TRBJ2-7; abundance: once; d_gene: .; CDR3nt: TGTGCCAGCAGCCCCCAGTGGGGGCATCTCGACGAGCAGTACTTC; CDR3aa: CASSPQWGHLDEQYF
v_gene: TRBV9; j_gene: TRBJ2-4; abundance: once; d_gene: TRBD1; CDR3nt: TGTGCCAGTGGGAGGACAGGGACGAACATTCAGTACTTC; CDR3aa: CASGRTGTNIQYF
v_gene: TRBV9; j_gene: TRBJ1-2; abundance: .; d_gene: TRBD1; CDR3nt: TGTGCCAGCAGCCCCAGGGGGCCGGACTATGGCTACACCTTC; CDR3aa: CASSPRGPDYGYTF
v_gene: TRBV6-5; j_gene: TRBJ1-4; abundance: .; d_gene: .; CDR3nt: TGTGCCAGCAGACTACAGGGATCGGAAAAACTGTTTTTT; CDR3aa: CASRLQGSEKLFF
v_gene: TRBV5-4; j_gene: TRBJ2-1; abundance: .; d_gene: TRBD2; CDR3nt: TGTGCCAGCAGCTTGGGGATGACTAGCGGGATATACAATGAGCAGTTCTTC; CDR3aa: CASSLGMTSGIYNEQFF
v_gene: TRBV18; j_gene: TRBJ2-2; abundance: .; d_gene: TRBD1; CDR3nt: TGTGCCAGCTCTTCTAGGACAGGGGAAGTGGCCGGGGAGCTGTTTTTT; CDR3aa: CASSSRTGEVAGELFF
v_gene: TRBV7-9; j_gene: TRBJ2-3; abundance: .; d_gene: .; CDR3nt: TGTGCCAGCAGCTGGGTGTCGGGGGCGCTAGTAGCAGATACGCAGTATTTT; CDR3aa: CASSWVSGALVADTQYF
v_gene: TRBV9; j_gene: TRBJ1-2; abundance: .; d_gene: .; CDR3nt: TGTGCCAGCAGCGCGTCCGACGGATTCTATGGCTACACCTTC; CDR3aa: CASSASDGFYGYTF
v_gene: TRBV29-1; j_gene: TRBJ1-1; abundance: .; d_gene: TRBD1; CDR3nt: TGCAGCGTTGAGCCTACAGGGGGCACTGAAGCTTTCTTT; CDR3aa: CSVEPTGGTEAFF
v_gene: TRBV7-2; j_gene: TRBJ2-3; abundance: .; d_gene: TRBD2; CDR3nt: TGTGCCAGCAGCATTACTAGCGGGGGGGCCACAGATACGCAGTATTTT; CDR3aa: CASSITSGGATDTQYF
v_gene: TRBV2; j_gene: TRBJ2-2; abundance: .; d_gene: TRBD1; CDR3nt: TGTGCCAGCAGGGGACAGACGAACACCGGGGAGCTGTTTTTT; CDR3aa: CASRGQTNTGELFF
v_gene: TRBV13; j_gene: TRBJ2-7; abundance: .; d_gene: TRBD1; CDR3nt: TGTGCCAGCAGTTCCCTGGGACAGGGGAAGAACGAGCAGTACTTC; CDR3aa: CASSSLGQGKNEQYF
v_gene: TRBV5-1; j_gene: TRBJ1-6; abundance: .; d_gene: .; CDR3nt: TGCGCCAGCAGCTTGTTGGCAGGGGATTCACCCCTCCACTTT; CDR3aa: CASSLLAGDSPLHF
v_gene: TRBV5-1; j_gene: TRBJ1-4; abundance: .; d_gene: .; CDR3nt: TGCGCCAGCACACGGGGTTCGGCAACTAATGAAAAACTGTTTTTT; CDR3aa: CASTRGSATNEKLFF
v_gene: TRBV28; j_gene: TRBJ2-7; abundance: .; d_gene: .; CDR3nt: TGTGCCAGCAGTTTTGAGGCAGGGAGAAACTACGAGCAGTACTTC; CDR3aa: CASSFEAGRNYEQYF
v_gene: TRBV24-1; j_gene: TRBJ2-3; abundance: .; d_gene: .; CDR3nt: TGTGCCACCAGTGACTCCAGGGGTGGGGGGCCAGATACGCAGTATTTT; CDR3aa: CATSDSRGGGPDTQYF
v_gene: TRBV10-3; j_gene: TRBJ1-4; abundance: .; d_gene: .; CDR3nt: TGTGCCATCAGCAACCGGGACAACACTAATGAAAAACTGTTTTTT; CDR3aa: CAISNRDNTNEKLFF